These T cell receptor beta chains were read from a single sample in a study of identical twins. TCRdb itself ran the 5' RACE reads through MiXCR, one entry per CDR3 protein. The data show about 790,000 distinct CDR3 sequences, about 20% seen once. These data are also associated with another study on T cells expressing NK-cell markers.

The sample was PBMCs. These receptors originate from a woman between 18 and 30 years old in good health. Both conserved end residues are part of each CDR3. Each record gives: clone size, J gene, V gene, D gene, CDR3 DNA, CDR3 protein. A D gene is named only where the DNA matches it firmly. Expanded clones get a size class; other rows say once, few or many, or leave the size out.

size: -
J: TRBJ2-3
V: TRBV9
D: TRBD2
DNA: TGTGCCAGCAGCGACACCTGGACTAGCGGGGGGAACACAGATACGCAGTATTTT
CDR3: CASSDTWTSGGNTDTQYF

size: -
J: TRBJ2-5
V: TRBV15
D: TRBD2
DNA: TGTGCCACCAGCAGAGATCTGCCGGGGGGGCCACAAGAGACCCAGTACTTC
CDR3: CATSRDLPGGPQETQYF

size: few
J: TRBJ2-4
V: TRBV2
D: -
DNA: TGTGCCAGCAGTGGGTCAACATCCGACATTCAGTACTTC
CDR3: CASSGSTSDIQYF

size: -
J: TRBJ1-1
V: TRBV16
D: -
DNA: TGTGCCAGCAGCCAATTCGGAGTGAGCACTGAAGCTTTCTTT
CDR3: CASSQFGVSTEAFF

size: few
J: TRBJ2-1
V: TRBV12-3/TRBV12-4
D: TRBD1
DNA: TGTGCCAGCAGTTTAGGGAGACAGGGGCAATACAATGAGCAGTTCTTC
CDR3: CASSLGRQGQYNEQFF

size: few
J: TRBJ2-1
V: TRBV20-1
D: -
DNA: TGCAGTGCTAGTGCCAATGAGCAGTTCTTC
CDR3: CSASANEQFF

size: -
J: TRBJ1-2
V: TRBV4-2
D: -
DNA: TGTGCCAGCAGCCAAGAAGCTCCCAGGGGAGGCTACACCTTC
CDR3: CASSQEAPRGGYTF

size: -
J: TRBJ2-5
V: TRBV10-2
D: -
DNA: TGCGCCAGCAGACATGGCGAGACCCAGTACTTC
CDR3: CASRHGETQYF

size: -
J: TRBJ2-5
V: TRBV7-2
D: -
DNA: TGTGCCAGCAGCTACGGACAGCAAGAGACCCAGTACTTC
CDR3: CASSYGQQETQYF

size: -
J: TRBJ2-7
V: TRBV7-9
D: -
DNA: TGTGCCAGCACCCCGGGATTAGCGGTACACTCCTACGAGCAGTACTTC
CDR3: CASTPGLAVHSYEQYF

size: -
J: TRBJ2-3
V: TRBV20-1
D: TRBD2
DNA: TGCAGTGCTAGAGCCCCGACTAGCGGGGGGGCCGCATCAGATACGCAGTATTTT
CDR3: CSARAPTSGGAASDTQYF

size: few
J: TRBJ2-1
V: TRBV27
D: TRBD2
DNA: TGTGCCAGCAGTTTGAGGCGGGGGTTTTACAATGAGCAGTTCTTC
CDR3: CASSLRRGFYNEQFF

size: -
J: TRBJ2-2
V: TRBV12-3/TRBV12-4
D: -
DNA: TGTGCCAGCTCGACTCTCGCGAACACCGGGGAGCTGTTTTTT
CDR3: CASSTLANTGELFF

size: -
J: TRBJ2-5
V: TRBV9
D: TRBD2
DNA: TGTGCCAGCAGCCCTCCCCAGAGGGAGGGAAAGACCCAGTACTTC
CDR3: CASSPPQREGKTQYF

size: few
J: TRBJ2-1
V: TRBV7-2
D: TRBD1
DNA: TGTGCCAGCAGCTTAACAGGGGCGGTAGATGAGCAGTTCTTC
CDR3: CASSLTGAVDEQFF

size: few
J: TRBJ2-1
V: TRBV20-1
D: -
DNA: TGCAGTGCTAGTAGCCCCTCCTACAATGAGCAGTTCTTC
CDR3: CSASSPSYNEQFF

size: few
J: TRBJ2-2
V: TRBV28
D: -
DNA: TGTGCCAGCACCCATTTGGGGGAGAACACCGGGGAGCTGTTTTTT
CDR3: CASTHLGENTGELFF

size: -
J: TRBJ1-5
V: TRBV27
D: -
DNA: TGTGCCAGCAGCAGGACCGATGGGCCCCAGCATTTT
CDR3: CASSRTDGPQHF

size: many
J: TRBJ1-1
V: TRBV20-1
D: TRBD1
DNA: TGCAGTGCCGGGACAGGGGACACTGAAGCTTTCTTT
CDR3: CSAGTGDTEAFF

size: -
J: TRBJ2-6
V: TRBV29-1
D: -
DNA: TGCAGCGCTGACGATGACTCTGGGGCCAACGTCCTGACTTTC
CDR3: CSADDDSGANVLTF

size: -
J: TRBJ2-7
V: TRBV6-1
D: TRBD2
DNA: TGTGCCAGCCACGAGGCGGGAGGTGGCGAGCAGTACTTC
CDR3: CASHEAGGGEQYF

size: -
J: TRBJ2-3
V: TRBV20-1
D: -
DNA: TGCAGTGCGGAACGGGGGGCCGGGGGCACAGATACGCAGTATTTT
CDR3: CSAERGAGGTDTQYF

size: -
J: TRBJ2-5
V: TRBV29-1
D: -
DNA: TGCAGCGTTGAAAAAGAGACCCAGTACTTC
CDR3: CSVEKETQYF

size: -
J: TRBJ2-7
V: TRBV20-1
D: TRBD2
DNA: TGCAGTGTCAGGCTAGCGGGGGGCTACGAGCAGTACTTC
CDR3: CSVRLAGGYEQYF

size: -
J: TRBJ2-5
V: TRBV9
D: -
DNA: TGTGCCAGCAGACGGGACCTGTGGGGACAAGAGACCCAGTACTTC
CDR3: CASRRDLWGQETQYF

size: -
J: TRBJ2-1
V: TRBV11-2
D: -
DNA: TGTGCCAGCAGCTCCTGGGATAGCTCCTACAATGAGCAGTTCTTC
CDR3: CASSSWDSSYNEQFF

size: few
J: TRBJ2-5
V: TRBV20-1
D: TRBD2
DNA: TGCAGTGCTAGAAGTTTCCTCCGGACTAGCGGTCAAGAGACCCAGTACTTC
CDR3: CSARSFLRTSGQETQYF

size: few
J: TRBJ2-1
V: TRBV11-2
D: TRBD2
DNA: TGTGCCAGCAGCTTAGATCAGGGTCTAGCGGGAGGTGCCTACAATGAGCAGTTCTTC
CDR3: CASSLDQGLAGGAYNEQFF

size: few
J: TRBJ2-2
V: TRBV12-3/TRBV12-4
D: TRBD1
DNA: TGTGCCAGCAGTTCCCCTCAGAGGACAGGGAACACCGGGGAGCTGTTTTTT
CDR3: CASSSPQRTGNTGELFF

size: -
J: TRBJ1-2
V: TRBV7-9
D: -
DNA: TGTGCCAGCAGCTTGCTCTCTGGCTACACCTTC
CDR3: CASSLLSGYTF

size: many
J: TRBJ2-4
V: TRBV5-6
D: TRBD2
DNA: TGTGCCAGCAGCCCCGGTGAAGGGAGGGGCCGGAACATTCAGTACTTC
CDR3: CASSPGEGRGRNIQYF

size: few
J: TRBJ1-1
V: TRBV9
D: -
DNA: TGTGCCAGCAGCTGGGGACTACCGAACACTGAAGCTTTCTTT
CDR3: CASSWGLPNTEAFF